This entry lists 14 T cell receptor beta chains sequenced from one sample in a study of blood T cell repertoires in COVID-19 (TCRdb year 2020). The protocol used for the library was the immunoSEQ multiplex PCR assay. The table was pulled from immuneACCESS by TCRdb, which kept in-frame rearrangements only. Such tables lose some clones; where checked, under half of the loss comes from unresolved V genes, and the rest has no known cause. The sample profile shows nearly 350,000 clones; about nine tenths of them were found once. The top ten hold about 7% of the sample. Sequencing was carried out using peripheral blood. The source of these receptors is a woman in her sixties or seventies with COVID-19, enrolled during active disease.

This clone was seen only a few times. This sequence joins TRBV27 and TRBJ2-7; 9 bases line up with TRBD1. The CDR3 is 16 amino acids. With 2 bases clipped from V and 5 bases from J, the junction kept 10 bases outside the gene matches. The V gene's germline CDR1 is MNHEY and CDR2 SMNVEV (reference sequence). For the CDR3, the DNA is TGTGCCAGCAGTTTAGGTTCGGGACAGGGTGTCCACGAGCAGTACTTC. This encodes CASSLGSGQGVHEQYF.

The chain uses TRBV5-1 and TRBJ1-2; 9 nucleotides line up with TRBD1. Trimming took 4 bases from V and 8 from J; bases not matched to a gene: 6. CDR1 is SGHRS, CDR2 YFSETQ, per germline. The CDR3 has 13 residues. CDR3 DNA sequence: TGCGCCAGCAGCCCCCGGACAGGGGACGGCTACACCTTC. It yields the protein CASSPRTGDGYTF.

In this sample, this clone turned up once. The V gene is TRBV9, the J gene TRBJ2-7, with D possibly TRBD2 on 6 matching bases. The CDR3 runs to 15 residues. Trimming stripped 0 bases from V and 5 bases from J, with 15 bases between. CDR1 and CDR2 from the germline V gene are SGDLS and YYNGEE. This CDR3 reads CASSVGLGRSDEQYF. For the CDR3, the DNA is TGTGCCAGCAGCGTAGGGTTAGGGAGGAGTGACGAGCAGTACTTC.

The chain couples TRBV2 to TRBJ2-1, with TRBD1 matching 7 bases. Germline V lookup: CDR1 SNHLY, CDR2 FYNNEI. The CDR3 sequence is 13 residues long. V dropped 7 bases and J dropped 1; count of bases not matched to a gene: 1. CDR3 nucleotides: TGTGCCAGCAAGGGACAGTCCTACAATGAGCAGTTCTTC. It yields the protein CASKGQSYNEQFF.

J is TRBJ1-4 and V is TRBV2, with 9 bases matching TRBD1. V dropped 7 bases and J dropped 6; count of bases not matched to a gene: 6. The CDR3 consists of 14 residues. Germline assignment: CDR1 SNHLY and CDR2 FYNNEI. The CDR3 DNA is TGTGCCAGCATGGGGGACAGGGTAGATGAAAAACTGTTTTTT. Its translation is CASMGDRVDEKLFF.

The J gene is TRBJ2-3, the V gene TRBV3-1 (or the pseudogene TRBV3-2); 10 positions agree with TRBD2. The trim removed 5 bases at V and 2 bases at J, leaving 4 bases unmatched. The CDR3 totals 15 residues. Germline CDR1 reads LGHDT; CDR2 reads YNNKEL (reference sequence). As DNA, the CDR3 is TGTGCCAGCAGCGTAAGCGGGGGGGCCACAGATACGCAGTATTTT. It yields the protein CASSVSGGATDTQYF.

The chain combines TRBV11-3 with TRBJ2-7; 8 bases are shared with TRBD2. The CDR3 runs to 14 residues. The V segment lost 1 base and the J segment 5 bases; nucleotides outside the gene matches: 4. Per germline, CDR1 SGHNT and CDR2 YENEEA. CDR3 nucleotide sequence: TGTGCCAGCAGCTTAGCGGGGGGGCTGGACGAGCAGTACTTC. Amino acid sequence: CASSLAGGLDEQYF. Together with reference TRBV11-3 and TRBJ2-7, the CDR3 gives the full variable domain: EAGVVQSPRYKIIEKKQPVAFWCNPISGHNTLYWYLQNLGQGPELLIRYENEEAVDDSQLPKDRFSAERLKGVDSTLKIQPAELGDSAVYLCASSLAGGLDEQYFGPGTRLTVT.

The chain combines TRBV9 with TRBJ2-5, with 8 bases fitting TRBD1. Germline values: CDR1 SGDLS, CDR2 YYNGEE. The CDR3 extends over 15 amino acids. J was trimmed by 0 bases and V by 4 bases; bases with no gene match: 5. CDR3 amino acids: CASSSRTGNQETQYF. In DNA, the CDR3 is TGTGCCAGCAGCTCCCGGACAGGGAACCAAGAGACCCAGTACTTC.

V usage is TRBV3-1 (or the pseudogene TRBV3-2) and J usage is TRBJ2-3; tentative D call: TRBD2 (5 bases). Germline V gene sequence: CDR1 LGHDT, CDR2 YNNKEL (reference sequence). V dropped 4 bases and J dropped 2 bases, with 16 bases sitting between them. This CDR3 comprises 16 residues. CDR3 region: CASSPGLTRITDTQYF. The CDR3 DNA sequence: TGTGCCAGCAGCCCGGGGTTGACCCGAATCACAGATACGCAGTATTTT.

The chain recombines TRBV30 with TRBJ1-5; no definite D call. Germline assignment: CDR1 GTSNPN and CDR2 SVGIG (reference sequence). Trimming stripped 2 bases from V and 5 bases from J, with 16 bases between. The CDR3 runs to 15 residues. This CDR3 reads CAWSSGTNVDQPQHF. DNA of the CDR3: TGTGCCTGGAGTTCTGGTACAAACGTCGATCAGCCCCAGCATTTT. Filled out from reference TRBV30 and TRBJ1-5, the complete variable domain reads SQTIHQWPATLVQPVGSPLSLECTVEGTSNPNLYWYRQAAGRGLQLLFYSVGIGQISSEVPQNLSASRPQDRQFILSSKKLLLSDSGFYLCAWSSGTNVDQPQHFGDGTRLSIL.

This clone was picked up one time. The rearrangement links TRBV2 to TRBJ2-3, with a weak D call TRBD2 (5 bases). With 8 bases removed from V and 0 bases from J, the gap between germline ends came to 9 bases. The CDR3 consists of 13 residues. The germline V gene encodes CDR1 SNHLY and CDR2 FYNNEI. Here the CDR3 DNA reads TGTGCCAGCCGGAGCGGTAGCACAGATACGCAGTATTTT. Protein sequence: CASRSGSTDTQYF.

V is TRBV27 and J is TRBJ2-3; the match to TRBD2 covers 15 bases. The CDR3 has 16 amino acids. Unmatched junction bases numbered 9, after V lost 6 bases and J lost 8 bases. Germline V gene data show CDR1 as MNHEY and CDR2 as SMNVEV (reference sequence). The CDR3 is CASRTPWGLAGGTQYF. DNA for the CDR3: TGTGCCAGCAGAACTCCCTGGGGACTAGCGGGAGGTACGCAGTATTTT.

This chain connects TRBV5-1 to TRBJ1-1; 9 nucleotides align to TRBD1. This CDR3 is 16 amino acids long. The germline gives CDR1 SGHRS, CDR2 YFSETQ. The V segment lost 4 bases and the J segment 0 bases; nucleotides outside the gene matches: 7. CDR3 sequence: CASSPGTGNMNTEAFF. The CDR3 DNA reads as TGCGCCAGCAGCCCGGGGACAGGGAACATGAACACTGAAGCTTTCTTT.

V gene TRBV28 combines with J gene TRBJ1-2; no definite D call. The length of the CDR3 is 14 residues. Germline CDR1 reads MDHEN; CDR2 reads SYDVKM. V lost 11 bases to trimming and J lost 0 bases, with 16 bases between them. CDR3 nucleotides: TGTGCCCTGCGGGGTGCAGGAGCTAACTATGGCTACACCTTC. This encodes CALRGAGANYGYTF.